The clone carrying this TCR beta chain occurred a few times. Its antigen is unidentified. Sequenced by immunoSEQ multiplex PCR; TCRdb stores in-frame clones only, minus some. Of 18,000 or so clones listed, 80% to 90% are singletons. Looked up from germline, CDR1 is LNHDA and CDR2 is SQIVND (reference sequence). Germline trimming cut 10 bases from V and 8 bases from J; bases unmatched to any gene: 22. The CDR3 extends over 17 amino acids. These data originate in a study of CD4+ T cells in melanoma. Study-level points and caveats: A reported correlation linked neoantigen-specific CD4+ T cells to CD8+, macrophage and B cell function. Diverse differentiation states were reported for melanoma neoantigen-specific CD4+ T cells.

J is TRBJ1-4 and V is TRBV19, with 7 bases aligning to TRBD1. Sequenced input: cells from a culture (not recorded whether cultured in vitro). The receptor was derived from a human donor with melanoma. For the CDR3, the DNA is TGTGCCACAAAAACCCCGGGCCCGACAGGGTTGGACGAAAAACTGTTTTTT. Translated, it gives CATKTPGPTGLDEKLFF.